This is a list of T cell receptor beta chains from one sample in a study of T cell responses to AZD1222 COVID-19 vaccine. TCRdb's table, derived via immunoSEQ multiplex PCR, lists solely in-frame clones and lacks some. Of roughly 80,000 clones in the sample, more than 75% were seen once. The sequenced sample was peripheral blood, obtained on day 0 of MenACWY control vaccination. The receptor set was obtained from an adult in good health. Each CDR3 is given with its conserved first and last residue. The order of the fields is J gene, D gene, V gene, CDR3 DNA, CDR3 protein. D genes are given only for firm matches.

TRBJ1-5 NA TRBV19 TGTGCCAGTAGTATGCCCCCCCCACAGCCCCAGCATTTT CASSMPPPQPQHF
TRBJ1-6 TRBD1 TRBV11-2 TGTGCCAGCAGCCCAGACAGGGGAAATTCACCCCTCCACTTT CASSPDRGNSPLHF
TRBJ2-1 TRBD1 TRBV30 TGTGCCTGGAAGACAGGGGGTGATCGAATCTACAATGAGCAGTTCTTC CAWKTGGDRIYNEQFF
TRBJ2-1 NA TRBV4-1 TGCGCCAGCAGTCCCGGGACCCAATATGTTGAGCAGTTCTTC CASSPGTQYVEQFF
TRBJ1-3 NA TRBV9 TGTGCCAGCAGCGTAGACCCCGACAATAACTCTGGAAACACCATATATTTT CASSVDPDNNSGNTIYF
TRBJ1-1 TRBD1 TRBV9 TGTGCCAGCAGCGCACCAAGCAGGGGGATGAACACTGAAGCTTTCTTT CASSAPSRGMNTEAFF
TRBJ2-1 NA TRBV21-1 TGTGCCAGCAGCAGGACCGGGACTAGCTCCTACAATGAGCAGTTCTTC CASSRTGTSSYNEQFF
TRBJ1-2 TRBD1 TRBV7-2 TGTGCCAGCAGCTTAGTAGGGGGCGCGGGCTACACCTTC CASSLVGGAGYTF
TRBJ1-6 NA TRBV5-5 TGTGCCAGCATCGCAGGATTGACAGATTATTCACCCCTCCACTTT CASIAGLTDYSPLHF
TRBJ2-7 TRBD2 TRBV19 TGTGCCAGTAGTATAGACGGCCGCGGGGGGTACGAGCAGTACTTC CASSIDGRGGYEQYF
TRBJ1-4 TRBD1 TRBV6-7 TGTGCCAGGGGGACAGGTCGTAATGAAAAACTGTTTTTT CARGTGRNEKLFF
TRBJ2-1 NA TRBV28 TGTGCCAGCAGTTTAGGGCTGAGGAATGAGCAGTTCTTC CASSLGLRNEQFF
TRBJ2-4 TRBD2 TRBV28 TGTGCCAGCAGTTCCCCTAGCGGGAGTAGGTGGAACATTCAGTACTTC CASSSPSGSRWNIQYF
TRBJ2-1 NA TRBV5-4 TGTGCCAGCAGCGGCGACAGGAATGAGCAGTTCTTC CASSGDRNEQFF
TRBJ2-7 NA TRBV6-2/TRBV6-3 TGTGCCAGCAGTCCGGGACGGCTCTCCTACGAGCAGTACTTC CASSPGRLSYEQYF
TRBJ2-7 NA TRBV27 TGTGCCAGCAGTGGTCTAGGGGATCACGAGCAGTACTTC CASSGLGDHEQYF
TRBJ2-7 NA TRBV2 TGTGCCAGCAGTGACGGCGGGACCTACGAGCAGTACTTC CASSDGGTYEQYF
TRBJ2-7 TRBD2 TRBV6-5 TGTGCCAGCAGTTGGGTTCTAGCGGGAGACGAGCAGTACTTC CASSWVLAGDEQYF